The clone carrying this T cell receptor (beta chain) showed up just a few times. The CDR3 covers 13 residues. V lost 4 bases, J lost 4 bases, and 11 bases lay in between. Germline CDR1 and CDR2: GTSNPN and SVGIG (reference sequence). Here immunoSEQ multiplex PCR was the method, and the copy in TCRdb shows in-frame clones only, minus some. Found here are approximately 44,000 clones, 75% to 95% of them singletons; the top ten hold about 0.5%. These data come from a study of T cell changes during pregnancy in multiple sclerosis. This receptor was identified in a female donor in good health, enrolled as a control in a pregnancy study. This specimen consisted of CD4+ T cells from peripheral blood mononuclear cells, obtained in the second trimester of pregnancy. This rearrangement joins TRBV30 to TRBJ1-5, with a weak D call TRBD1 (6 bases). The CDR3 loop is CAWTGGRNQPQHF. The CDR3 DNA is TGTGCCTGGACGGGGGGCCGGAATCAGCCCCAGCATTTT.